The source of this T cell receptor beta chain is a study of cytomegalovirus exposure and HLA in healthy donors. Across the whole study: The Caucasian-associated ancestry cluster contained 75% to 85% of the approximately 390 genotyped donors. Overall study findings and caveats: Specific recognition of CMV antigens was confirmed in vitro for a few chains (all CMV-associated).

Of note for this clone: Its antigen remains unidentified.

Vbeta (60) and Jbeta (13) primers were used in the PCR. Produced via immunoSEQ multiplex PCR; TCRdb's table is partial and in-frame only. The profile shows over 250,000 clones, more than 80% of them singletons. While unrecorded immune exposures were likely, the donors were nominally healthy when sampled. The J segment lost 5 bases and the V segment lost 5 bases, leaving 3 bases of the junction unmatched. The CDR3 runs 13 residues. Germline-derived CDR1 and CDR2 are SNHLY and FYNNEI. Sequencing used PBMCs. The V call is TRBV2, the J call TRBJ2-7; 10 bases are shared with TRBD1. This TCR came from a man aged 40-55 years in good health and CMV-seropositive. The CDR3 coding sequence is TGTGCCAGCAGTCCGACAGGGGGCGACGAGCAGTACTTC. Residues: CASSPTGGDEQYF.